This T cell receptor (beta chain) was profiled in a study of T-cell memory formation after mild COVID-19. Broader study findings: The appearance of some responding clones in pre-infection memory suggested that cross-reactive memory joined. Mainly CM and EM harbored the contracting CD4+ clones; mainly EMRA harbored the CD8+ ones.

Using constant-segment primers, 5'RACE produced TCR alpha and TCR beta cDNA libraries carrying sample barcodes and UMIs. From the 5' RACE reads, TCRdb called clonotypes with MiXCR, one entry per CDR3 protein. Counted here are 300,000 to 400,000 distinct CDR3 sequences, under 15% occurring once; the ten biggest clones make up about 20%. About this clonotype itself: What it binds is unknown.

The sequenced sample was PBMCs or a T cell subset sorted from them (not recorded which). The source is a young man who had mild COVID-19 (a few samples of this study predate the infection). Cell type and time point are not known.

The CDR3 protein is CASTPARKSGVINSPLHF. The CDR3 DNA reads as TGTGCCAGCACCCCCGCGCGAAAGTCCGGGGTGATTAATTCACCCCTCCACTTT. V gene TRBV3-1 combines with J gene TRBJ1-6; D remains ambiguous. Trimming removed 7 bases from V and 6 bases from J, with 25 bases in between. This CDR3 has 18 residues. The V gene's germline CDR1 is LGHDT and CDR2 YNNKEL (reference sequence). Drawing the rest from reference TRBV3-1 and TRBJ1-6, the complete variable domain is DTAVSQTPKYLVTQMGNDKSIKCEQNLGHDTMYWYKQDSKKFLKIMFSYNNKELIINETVPNRFSPKSPDKAHLNLHINSLELGDSAVYFCASTPARKSGVINSPLHFGNGTRLTVT.